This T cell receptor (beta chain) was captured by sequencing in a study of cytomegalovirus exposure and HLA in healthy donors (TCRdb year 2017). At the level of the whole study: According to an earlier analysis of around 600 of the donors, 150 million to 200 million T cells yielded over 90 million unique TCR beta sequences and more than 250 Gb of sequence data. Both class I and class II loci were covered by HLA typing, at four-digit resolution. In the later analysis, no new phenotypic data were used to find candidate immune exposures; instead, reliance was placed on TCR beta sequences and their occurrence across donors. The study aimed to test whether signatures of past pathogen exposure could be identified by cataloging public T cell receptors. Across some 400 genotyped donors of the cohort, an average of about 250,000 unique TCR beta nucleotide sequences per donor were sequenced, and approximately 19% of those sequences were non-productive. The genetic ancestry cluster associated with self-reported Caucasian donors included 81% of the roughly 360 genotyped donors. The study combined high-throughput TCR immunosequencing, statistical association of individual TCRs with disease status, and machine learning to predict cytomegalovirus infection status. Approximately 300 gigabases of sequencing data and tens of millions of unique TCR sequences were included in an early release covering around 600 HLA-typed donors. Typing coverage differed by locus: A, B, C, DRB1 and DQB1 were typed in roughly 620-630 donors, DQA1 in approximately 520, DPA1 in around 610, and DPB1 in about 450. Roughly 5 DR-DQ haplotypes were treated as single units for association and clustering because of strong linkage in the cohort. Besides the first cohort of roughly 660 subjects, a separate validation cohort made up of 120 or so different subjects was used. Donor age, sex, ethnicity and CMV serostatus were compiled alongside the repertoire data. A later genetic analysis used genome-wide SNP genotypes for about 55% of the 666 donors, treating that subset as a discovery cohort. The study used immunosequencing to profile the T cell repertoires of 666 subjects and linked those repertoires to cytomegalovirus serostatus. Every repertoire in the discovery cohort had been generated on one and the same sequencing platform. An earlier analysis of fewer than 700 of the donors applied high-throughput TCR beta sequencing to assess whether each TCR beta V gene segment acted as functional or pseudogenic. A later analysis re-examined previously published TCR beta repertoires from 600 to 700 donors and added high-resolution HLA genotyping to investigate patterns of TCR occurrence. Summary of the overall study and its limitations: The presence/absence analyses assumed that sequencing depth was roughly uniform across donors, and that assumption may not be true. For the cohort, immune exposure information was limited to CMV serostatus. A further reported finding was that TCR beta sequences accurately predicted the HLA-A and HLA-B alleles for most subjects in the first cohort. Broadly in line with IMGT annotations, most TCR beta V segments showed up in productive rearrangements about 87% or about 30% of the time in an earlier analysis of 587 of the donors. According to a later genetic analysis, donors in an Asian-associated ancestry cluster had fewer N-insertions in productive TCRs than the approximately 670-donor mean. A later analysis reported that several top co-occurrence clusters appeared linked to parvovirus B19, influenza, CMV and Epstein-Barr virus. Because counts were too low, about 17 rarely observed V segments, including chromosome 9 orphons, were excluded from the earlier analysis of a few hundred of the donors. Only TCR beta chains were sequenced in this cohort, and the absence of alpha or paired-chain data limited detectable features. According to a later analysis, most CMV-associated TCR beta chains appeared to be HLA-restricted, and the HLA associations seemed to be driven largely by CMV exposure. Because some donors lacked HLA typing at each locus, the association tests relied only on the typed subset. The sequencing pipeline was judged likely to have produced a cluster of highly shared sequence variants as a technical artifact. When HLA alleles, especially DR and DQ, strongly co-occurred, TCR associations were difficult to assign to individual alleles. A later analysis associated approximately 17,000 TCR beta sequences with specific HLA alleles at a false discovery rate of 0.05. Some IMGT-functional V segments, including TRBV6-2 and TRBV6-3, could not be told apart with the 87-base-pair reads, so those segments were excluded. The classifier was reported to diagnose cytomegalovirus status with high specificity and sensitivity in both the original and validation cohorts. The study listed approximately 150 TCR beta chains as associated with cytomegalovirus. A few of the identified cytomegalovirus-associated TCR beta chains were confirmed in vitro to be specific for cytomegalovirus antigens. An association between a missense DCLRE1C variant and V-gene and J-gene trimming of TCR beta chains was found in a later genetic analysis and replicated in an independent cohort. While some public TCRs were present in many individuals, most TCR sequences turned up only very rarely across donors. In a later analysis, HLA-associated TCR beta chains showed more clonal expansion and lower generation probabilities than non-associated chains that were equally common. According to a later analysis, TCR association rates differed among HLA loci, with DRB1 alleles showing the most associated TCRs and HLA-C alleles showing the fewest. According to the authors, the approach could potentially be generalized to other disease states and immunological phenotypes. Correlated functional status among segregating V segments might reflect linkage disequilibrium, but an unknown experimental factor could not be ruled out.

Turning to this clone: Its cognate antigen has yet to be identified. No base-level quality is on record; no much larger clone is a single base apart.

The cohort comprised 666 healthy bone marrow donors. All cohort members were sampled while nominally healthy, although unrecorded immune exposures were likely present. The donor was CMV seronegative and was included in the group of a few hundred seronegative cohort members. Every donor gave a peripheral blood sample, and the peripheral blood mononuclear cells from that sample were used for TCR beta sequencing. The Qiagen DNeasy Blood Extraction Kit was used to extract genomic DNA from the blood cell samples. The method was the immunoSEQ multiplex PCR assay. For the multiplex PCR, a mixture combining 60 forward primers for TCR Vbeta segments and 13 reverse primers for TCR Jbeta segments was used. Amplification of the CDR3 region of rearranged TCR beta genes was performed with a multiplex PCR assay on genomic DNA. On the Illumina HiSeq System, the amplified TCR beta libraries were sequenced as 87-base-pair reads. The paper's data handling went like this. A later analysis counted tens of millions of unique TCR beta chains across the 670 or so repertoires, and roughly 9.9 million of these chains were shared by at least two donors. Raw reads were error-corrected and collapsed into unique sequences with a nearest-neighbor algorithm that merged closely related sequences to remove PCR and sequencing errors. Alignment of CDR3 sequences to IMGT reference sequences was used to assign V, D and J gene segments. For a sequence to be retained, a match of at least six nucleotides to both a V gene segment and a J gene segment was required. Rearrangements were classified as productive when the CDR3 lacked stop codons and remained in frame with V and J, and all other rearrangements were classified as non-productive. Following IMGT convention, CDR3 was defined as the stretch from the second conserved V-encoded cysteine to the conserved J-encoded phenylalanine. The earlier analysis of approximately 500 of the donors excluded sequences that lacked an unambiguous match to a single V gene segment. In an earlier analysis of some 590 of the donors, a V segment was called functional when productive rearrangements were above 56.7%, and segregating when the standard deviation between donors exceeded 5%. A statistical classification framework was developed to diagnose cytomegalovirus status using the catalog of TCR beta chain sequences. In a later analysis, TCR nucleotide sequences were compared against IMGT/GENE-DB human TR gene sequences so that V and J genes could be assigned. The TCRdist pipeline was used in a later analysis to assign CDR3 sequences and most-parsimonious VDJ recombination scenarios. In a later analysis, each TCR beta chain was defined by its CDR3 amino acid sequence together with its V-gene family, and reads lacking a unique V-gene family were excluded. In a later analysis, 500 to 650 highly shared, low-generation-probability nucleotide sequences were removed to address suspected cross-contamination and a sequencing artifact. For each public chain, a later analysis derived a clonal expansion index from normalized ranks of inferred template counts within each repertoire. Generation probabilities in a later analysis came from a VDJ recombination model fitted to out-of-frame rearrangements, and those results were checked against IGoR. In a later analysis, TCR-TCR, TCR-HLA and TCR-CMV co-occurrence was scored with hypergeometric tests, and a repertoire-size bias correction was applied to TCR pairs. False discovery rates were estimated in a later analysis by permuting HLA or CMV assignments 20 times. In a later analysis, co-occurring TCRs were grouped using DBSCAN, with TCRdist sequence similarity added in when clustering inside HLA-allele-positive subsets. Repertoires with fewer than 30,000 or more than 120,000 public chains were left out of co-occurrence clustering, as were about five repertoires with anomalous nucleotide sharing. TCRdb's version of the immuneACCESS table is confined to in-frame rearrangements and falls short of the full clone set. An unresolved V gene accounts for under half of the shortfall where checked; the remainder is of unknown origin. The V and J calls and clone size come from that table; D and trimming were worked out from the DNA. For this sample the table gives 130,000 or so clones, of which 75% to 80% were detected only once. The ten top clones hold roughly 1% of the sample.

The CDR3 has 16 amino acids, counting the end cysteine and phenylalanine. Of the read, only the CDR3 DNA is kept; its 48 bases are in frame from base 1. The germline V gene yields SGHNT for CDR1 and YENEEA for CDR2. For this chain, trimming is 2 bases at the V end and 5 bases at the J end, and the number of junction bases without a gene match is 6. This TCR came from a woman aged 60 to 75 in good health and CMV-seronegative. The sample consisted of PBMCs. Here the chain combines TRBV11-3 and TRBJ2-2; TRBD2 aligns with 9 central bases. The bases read TGTGCCAGCAGCTTAAGGCGGGGGGGCCGGACCGGGGAGCTGTTTTTT. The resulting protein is CASSLRRGGRTGELFF.